A selection of T cell receptor beta chains follows, all from one sample in a study of blood T cell repertoires in COVID-19. Data came from immunoSEQ multiplex PCR; TCRdb stores just in-frame clones and leaves some out. The sample carries 180,000 or so clones, about 80% recorded once. Material: peripheral blood. These receptors came from a human donor with acute or convalescent COVID-19. The donor label of this sample is uncertain. The CDR3 runs from the conserved cysteine through the conserved F or W.

TRBV14,TRBJ2-7,CASSHPSGRKTYEQYF
TRBV27,TRBJ1-2,CASSSYGTAGRINYGYTF
TRBV29-1,TRBJ2-4,CSVETGATKNIQYF
TRBV9,TRBJ1-2,CASSVAQGISGYTF
TRBV6-5,TRBJ1-5,CASSGFSQPQHF
TRBV6-6,TRBJ2-1,CASSREPPGQGKGSSYNEQFF
TRBV7-9,TRBJ2-7,CASSNEASGVSYEQYF
TRBV30,TRBJ1-1,CAWSLDRSPSGNTEAFF
TRBV10-2,TRBJ1-2,CASSWDSAGSNYGYTF
TRBV28,TRBJ2-7,CASSADWAGNYEQYF
TRBV6-6,TRBJ1-1,CASSPPGEATEAFF
TRBV7-3,TRBJ2-6,CASSLRAGWGAGANVLTF
TRBV5-8,TRBJ2-7,CASSLRRLAAYEQYF
TRBV27,TRBJ1-6,CASSPKDRGESPLHF
TRBV7-2,TRBJ2-3,CASSFSGGPTTDTQYF
TRBV5-1,TRBJ1-1,CASSFAQGGTEAFF
TRBV6-5,TRBJ2-7,CASRAGVELSYEQYF
TRBV25-1,TRBJ1-4,CASSWDRGSQKLFF
TRBV9,TRBJ2-5,CASSVAPTGYMETQYF
TRBV19,TRBJ2-7,CASSMSGTGSYEQYF
TRBV5-1,TRBJ2-2,CASSSRVSTGELFF
TRBV7-3,TRBJ2-1,CASSLDRTSYNEQFF
TRBV5-1,TRBJ1-4,CASSLAEASEKLFF
TRBV28,TRBJ2-1,CATKQGLAGGTEQFF